The 19 T cell receptor beta chains below were found in one sample sequenced in a study of blood T cell repertoires in COVID-19. The protocol was immunoSEQ multiplex PCR, while the TCRdb copy is restricted to in-frame clones and leaves out a portion. The data contain 360,000 or so clones, roughly 86% of them singletons. The sample was PBMCs or T cells enriched from blood (not recorded which). These receptors originate from a woman aged 25-40 years who had recovered from COVID-19.

The chain carries TRBV27 and TRBJ2-7; possibly TRBD1 for D (5 bases). From germline, CDR1 is MNHEY and CDR2 SMNVEV (reference sequence). V lost 2 bases and J lost 5, with 10 bases in between. CDR3 length: 13 residues. The DNA for the CDR3 is TGTGCCAGCAGTTTAGGGGCTTGGGACGAGCAGTACTTC. Translation gives CASSLGAWDEQYF.

This chain uses TRBV6-4 with TRBJ2-6, with D possibly TRBD2 on 7 matching bases. The CDR3 has 16 amino acids. Per the germline V gene, CDR1 is MRHNA and CDR2 is SNTAGT. Trimming removed 3 bases at V and 4 bases at J, with 13 bases between. The CDR3 sequence: CASSEGGEAGANVLTF. The CDR3 bases are TGTGCCAGCAGTGAAGGGGGGGAGGCCGGGGCCAACGTCCTGACTTTC.

V is TRBV5-1 and J is TRBJ1-4; 7 bases are shared with TRBD1. The germline V gene has CDR1 SGHRS and CDR2 YFSETQ. This CDR3 is built from 13 residues. The V gene end was trimmed by 0 bases and the J gene end by 9 bases; junction bases not matched to a gene: 2. This CDR3 reads CASSLAGGQKLFF. In DNA form, the CDR3 reads TGCGCCAGCAGCTTGGCAGGGGGTCAAAAACTGTTTTTT. The full variable domain, completed using reference TRBV5-1 and TRBJ1-4, is KAGVTQTPRYLIKTRGQQVTLSCSPISGHRSVSWYQQTPGQGLQFLFEYFSETQRNKGNFPGRFSGRQFSNSRSEMNVSTLELGDSALYLCASSLAGGQKLFFGSGTQLSVL.

The chain is built from TRBV7-2 and TRBJ2-3; weak D call: TRBD1 (6 bases). Trimming stripped 1 base from V and 5 bases from J, with 13 bases between. CDR1 is SGHTA, CDR2 FQGNSA, per germline. The CDR3 is 15 amino acids. The CDR3 coding sequence is TGTGCCAGCAGCTTAGTTACAGGGCCAGGAGATACGCAGTATTTT. This sequence encodes CASSLVTGPGDTQYF.

This rearrangement joins TRBV27 to TRBJ1-1; possibly TRBD1 for D (6 bases). Germline CDR1 is MNHEY and CDR2 is SMNVEV (reference sequence). Trimming pared 6 bases from V and 0 bases from J, leaving 17 bases between. This CDR3 spans 16 amino acids. CDR3 region: CASRLLGGGMNTEAFF. DNA for the CDR3: TGTGCCAGCAGGCTCCTGGGAGGGGGGATGAACACTGAAGCTTTCTTT.

The chain employs TRBV9 and TRBJ1-2; a possible D gene is TRBD1 (5 bases). Trimming left V 2 bases short and J 5 bases short, with 10 bases between. CDR3 length equals 13 residues. The V gene's germline CDR1 is SGDLS and CDR2 YYNGEE. CDR3 region: CASSVTGEYGYTF. In DNA, the CDR3 is TGTGCCAGCAGCGTCACAGGAGAGTATGGCTACACCTTC.

This clone was seen a single time. J is TRBJ2-2 and V is TRBV14; 7 positions agree with TRBD1. This CDR3 contains 15 residues. Germline V gene sequence: CDR1 SGHDN, CDR2 FVKESK. With V trimmed by 7 bases and J by 2 bases, 7 bases remained unmatched. The CDR3 nucleotides read TGTGCCAGCAAGGAACGACAGGGAAACACCGGGGAGCTGTTTTTT. It translates to CASKERQGNTGELFF. Looking up the rest from reference TRBV14 and TRBJ2-2 gives the full variable domain: EAGVTQFPSHSVIEKGQTVTLRCDPISGHDNLYWYRRVMGKEIKFLLHFVKESKQDESGMPNNRFLAERTGGTYSTLKVQPAELEDSGVYFCASKERQGNTGELFFGEGSRLTVL.

This clone has a handful of counts. The J gene is TRBJ2-2, the V gene TRBV29-1; D is undetermined. CDR3 length: 14 residues. Between the trimmed V and J ends, which lost 5 bases and 0 bases, there was a span of 10 bases. Germline CDR1 SQVTM, CDR2 ANQGSEA. CDR3 sequence: CSVNSNSNTGELFF. DNA of the CDR3: TGCAGCGTTAATAGCAATTCGAACACCGGGGAGCTGTTTTTT.

This clone was recorded only once. V usage is TRBV2 and J usage is TRBJ1-4; 11 nucleotides line up with TRBD1. Germline V gene sequence: CDR1 SNHLY, CDR2 FYNNEI. There are 15 residues in the CDR3. V gave up 8 bases and J gave up 7 bases; unmatched junction bases: 9. The CDR3 DNA is TGTGCCAGCGGGCGCCGTGGGACAGGGGGTGAAAAACTGTTTTTT. This gives the protein CASGRRGTGGEKLFF.

This rearrangement joins TRBV9 to TRBJ1-1; the D is unclear. Germline V gene data show CDR1 as SGDLS and CDR2 as YYNGEE. V was pared by 2 bases and J by 3 bases, with 8 bases between. This CDR3 has 13 amino acids. CDR3 in amino acids: CASSVHGDTEAFF. For the CDR3, the DNA is TGTGCCAGCAGCGTTCACGGGGACACTGAAGCTTTCTTT.

The chain employs TRBV27 and TRBJ1-6; TRBD1 matches at 7 bases. Germline loops: CDR1 MNHEY, CDR2 SMNVEV (reference sequence). The ends lost 2 bases at V and 7 bases at J; junction bases unmatched: 17. The CDR3 totals 19 residues. The CDR3 DNA follows: TGTGCCAGCAGTTTACGTTACGGGCGACGACAGGGAGCGAATTCACCCCTCCACTTT. Protein product: CASSLRYGRRQGANSPLHF.

V and J are TRBV5-4 and TRBJ1-1, with D possibly being TRBD1 (5 bases). CDR3 length: 13 residues. The ends were cut back, 4 bases at V and 4 bases at J, with 11 bases in the middle. CDR1 is SGHNT, CDR2 YYREEE, per germline (reference sequence). The CDR3 loop reads CASSRGGSTEAFF. In nucleotides, the CDR3 is TGTGCCAGCAGCAGGGGAGGGAGCACTGAAGCTTTCTTT.

The V gene is TRBV27, the J gene TRBJ1-3, with D hard to call. The CDR3 length is 18 residues. Trimming shortened V by 2 bases and J by 2 bases, and 19 bases separated the two germline ends. Germline CDR1 reads MNHEY; CDR2 reads SMNVEV (reference sequence). CDR3 nucleotides: TGTGCCAGCAGTTTAACCGGAACCATGAATCGGGCTGGAAACACCATATATTTT. Translating gives CASSLTGTMNRAGNTIYF.

Only one count was recorded for this clone. The V call is TRBV5-6, the J call TRBJ1-3; 9 bases are shared with TRBD1. Losses at the gene ends were 4 bases for V and 0 bases for J; bases not matched to a gene: 11. Germline CDR1 reads SGHDT; CDR2 reads YYEEEE. The CDR3 is made up of 18 amino acids. As DNA, the CDR3 is TGTGCCAGCAGCCTTGCCGGGACAGGGAAGAGCTCTGGAAACACCATATATTTT. Protein sequence: CASSLAGTGKSSGNTIYF. Based on the CDR3 plus reference TRBV5-6 and TRBJ1-3, the full variable domain is DAGVTQSPTHLIKTRGQQVTLRCSPKSGHDTVSWYQQALGQGPQFIFQYYEEEERQRGNFPDRFSGHQFPNYSSELNVNALLLGDSALYLCASSLAGTGKSSGNTIYFGEGSWLTVV.

V is TRBV5-1 and J is TRBJ2-3; 10 nucleotides align to TRBD2. CDR3 length: 18 amino acids. V trimming: 4 bases; J trimming: 5 bases; junction bases outside the gene matches: 16. Germline values: CDR1 SGHRS, CDR2 YFSETQ. The CDR3 DNA is TGCGCCAGCAGCCTACTCCCTAATTTAGCGGGGGGAGAAGATACGCAGTATTTT. This encodes CASSLLPNLAGGEDTQYF.

This clone showed up just once. V gene TRBV5-1 combines with J gene TRBJ1-1, with D unclear. CDR1 is SGHRS and CDR2 is YFSETQ in the germline V gene. The CDR3 runs 13 residues. V was cut by 2 bases and J by 5 bases, with 10 bases left in between. The CDR3: CASSFWHRTEAFF. The CDR3 nucleotides are TGCGCCAGCAGCTTCTGGCATCGTACTGAAGCTTTCTTT.

V is TRBV7-8 and J is TRBJ2-2; 8 positions match TRBD1. This CDR3 has 17 residues. Losses at the gene ends were 0 bases for V and 4 bases for J; bases not matched to a gene: 7. Germline CDR1 SGHVS, CDR2 FQNEAQ. The CDR3 nucleotides read TGTGCCAGCAGCTTAGCCGGACAGGGACCGAGCACCGGGGAGCTGTTTTTT. It yields the protein CASSLAGQGPSTGELFF.

The count of this clone is one. The rearrangement joins TRBV6-5 to TRBJ2-1, with 8 positions matching TRBD2. The CDR3 length is 16 residues. J was trimmed by 4 bases and V by 0 bases; bases with no gene match: 5. Germline CDR1 MNHEY, CDR2 SVGAGI. CDR3 DNA sequence: TGTGCCAGCAGTTACTCGACCCAGCGGGGGTACAATGAGCAGTTCTTC. Encoded protein: CASSYSTQRGYNEQFF.

The V and J genes are TRBV19 and TRBJ1-1; TRBD1 matches at 7 bases. The V segment lost 5 bases and the J segment 4 bases; nucleotides outside the gene matches: 7. The CDR3 runs 14 residues. The germline V gene encodes CDR1 LNHDA and CDR2 SQIVND (reference sequence). The CDR3 coding sequence is TGTGCCAGTAGTCGTACAAGGGGGCCCACTGAAGCTTTCTTT. Its translation: CASSRTRGPTEAFF.